The clone carrying this TCR beta chain showed up just a few times. Other DNA sequences in the same sample also yield this CDR3. The data derive from a study of T cell responses to AZD1222 COVID-19 vaccine. CDR1 MDHEN and CDR2 SYDVKM come from the germline V gene. Unmatched junction bases numbered 2, after V lost 2 bases and J lost 0 bases. CDR3 length: 16 amino acids. Produced via immunoSEQ multiplex PCR; TCRdb's table is partial and in-frame only. The table lists over 120,000 clones, about 92% of them singletons. Sequencing was performed on peripheral blood, taken 28 days after the second AZD1222 dose. The V and J genes are TRBV28 and TRBJ1-5; TRBD1 matches 9 bases. This clonotype was sampled from an adult who received the AZD1222 COVID-19 vaccine. The CDR3 loop is CASSLGTGYSNQPQHF. CDR3 DNA sequence: TGTGCCAGCAGTTTAGGGACAGGGTATAGCAATCAGCCCCAGCATTTT.